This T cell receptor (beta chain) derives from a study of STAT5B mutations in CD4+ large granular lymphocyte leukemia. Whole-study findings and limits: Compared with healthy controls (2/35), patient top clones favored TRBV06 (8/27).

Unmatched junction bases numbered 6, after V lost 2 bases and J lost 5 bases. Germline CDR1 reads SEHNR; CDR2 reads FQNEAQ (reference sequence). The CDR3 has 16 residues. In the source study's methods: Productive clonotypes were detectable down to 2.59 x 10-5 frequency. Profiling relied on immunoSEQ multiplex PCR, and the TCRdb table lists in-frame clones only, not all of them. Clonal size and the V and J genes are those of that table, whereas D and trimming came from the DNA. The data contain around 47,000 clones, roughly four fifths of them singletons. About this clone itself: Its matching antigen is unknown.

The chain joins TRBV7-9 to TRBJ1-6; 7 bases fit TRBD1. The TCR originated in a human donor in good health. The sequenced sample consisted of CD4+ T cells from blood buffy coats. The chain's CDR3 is CASSLLGGRDNSPLHF. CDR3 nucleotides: TGTGCCAGCAGCTTACTAGGGGGCCGGGATAATTCACCCCTCCACTTT.